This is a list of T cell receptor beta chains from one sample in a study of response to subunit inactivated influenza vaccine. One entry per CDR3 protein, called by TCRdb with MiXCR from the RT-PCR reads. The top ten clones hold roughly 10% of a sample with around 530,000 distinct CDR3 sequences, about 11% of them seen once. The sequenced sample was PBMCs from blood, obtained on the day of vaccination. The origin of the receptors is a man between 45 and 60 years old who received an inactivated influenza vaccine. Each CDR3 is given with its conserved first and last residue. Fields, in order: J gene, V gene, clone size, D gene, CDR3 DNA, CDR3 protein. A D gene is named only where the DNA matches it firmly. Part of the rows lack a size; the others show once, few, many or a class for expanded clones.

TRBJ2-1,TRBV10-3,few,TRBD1,TGTGCCATCAAGCCCGGGACAGGGATTTCCGACAATGAGCAGTTCTTC,CAIKPGTGISDNEQFF
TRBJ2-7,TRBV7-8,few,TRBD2,TGTGCCAGCAGCTTAGGAGGTTTTCAGCGGGGGAAACTCTACGAGCAGTACTTC,CASSLGGFQRGKLYEQYF
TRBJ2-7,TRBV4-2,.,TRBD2,TGTGCCAGCAGCCAAGATAATCGCCTAGCGGGAGCGGGGGAGCAGTACTTC,CASSQDNRLAGAGEQYF
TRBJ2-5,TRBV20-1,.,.,TGCAGTGCTAGCAGGGGTTTCGAGACCCAGTACTTC,CSASRGFETQYF
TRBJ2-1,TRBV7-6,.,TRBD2,TGTGCCAGCAGCCAGTCCCGGGGCGGGGGTAATGAGCAGTTCTTC,CASSQSRGGGNEQFF
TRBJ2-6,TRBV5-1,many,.,TGCGCCAACCCACTGGAACCGGGACTTGCACGGTCTGGGGCCAACGTCCTGACTTTC,CANPLEPGLARSGANVLTF
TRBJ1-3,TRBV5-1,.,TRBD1,TGCGCCAGCAGCTTGACCGGGACAGGGGCTGGAAACACCATATATTTT,CASSLTGTGAGNTIYF
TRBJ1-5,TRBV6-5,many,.,TGTGCCAGCAGTTATACCGACCCCGGTTGGGGCAATCAGCCCCAGCATTTT,CASSYTDPGWGNQPQHF
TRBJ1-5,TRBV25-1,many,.,TGTGCCAGCAGTACTTCCCCGGCTCGAGGAAGGGGCAATCAGCCCCAGCATTTT,CASSTSPARGRGNQPQHF
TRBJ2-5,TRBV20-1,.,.,TGCAGTGCTAGAGTACCCGGGTCGGATCACCAAGAGACCCAGTACTTC,CSARVPGSDHQETQYF
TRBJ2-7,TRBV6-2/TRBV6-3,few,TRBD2,TGTGCCAGCAGTTACTCCCCGCGGGAGGTTCTCTACGAGCAGTACTTC,CASSYSPREVLYEQYF
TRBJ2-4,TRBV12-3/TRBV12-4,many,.,TGTGCCAGCAGTCGACATAACAAAAACATTCAGTACTTC,CASSRHNKNIQYF
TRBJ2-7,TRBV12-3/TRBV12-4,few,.,TGTGCCAGCAGCTCAGGGGTAGGGGAGCAGTACTTC,CASSSGVGEQYF
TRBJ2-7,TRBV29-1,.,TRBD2,TGCAGCGTCCAAAACGATAGGGCGGGAGGGACCTACGAGCAGTACTTC,CSVQNDRAGGTYEQYF
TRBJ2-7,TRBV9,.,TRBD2,TGTGCCAGCAGCGTAGTAGCGGGAGGGAATTTCGAGCAGTACTTC,CASSVVAGGNFEQYF
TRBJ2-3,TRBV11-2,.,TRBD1,TGTGCCAGCAGCTCGGGACAGGAAGAACTAGCTGACCGCACAGATACGCAGTATTTT,CASSSGQEELADRTDTQYF
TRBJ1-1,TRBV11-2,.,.,TGTGCCAGCAGCCCCAGGGGTTTTGGTGAAGCTTTCTTT,CASSPRGFGEAFF
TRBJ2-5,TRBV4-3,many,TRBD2,TGCGCCAGCAGCCGCACCCTAGCGGGAGGGCCCTCCGAGACCCAGTACTTC,CASSRTLAGGPSETQYF
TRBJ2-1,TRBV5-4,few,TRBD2,TGTGCCAGCAGCCGACAGCTAGCGGAGCCTTTGGGTGAGCAGTTCTTC,CASSRQLAEPLGEQFF
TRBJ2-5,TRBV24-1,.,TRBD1,TGTGCCACCAGTGTTCGGACAGGGGGGGACGAGACCCAGTACTTC,CATSVRTGGDETQYF
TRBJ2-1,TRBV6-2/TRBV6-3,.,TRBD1,TGTGCCAGCAGTACCGAACGACAGGGAAGGTATAATGAGCAGTTCTTC,CASSTERQGRYNEQFF
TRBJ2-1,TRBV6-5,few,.,TGTGCCAGCAGTTACTCCGAATCCTACAATGAGCAGTTCTTC,CASSYSESYNEQFF
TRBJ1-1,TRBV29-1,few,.,TGCAGCGTTGATCAAAGGAGCACTGAAGCTTTCTTT,CSVDQRSTEAFF
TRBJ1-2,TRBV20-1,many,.,TGCAGTGCCTCAATCCGAGGGAACTATGGCTACACCTTC,CSASIRGNYGYTF
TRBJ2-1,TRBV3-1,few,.,TGTGCCAGCAGCCAGCAGACAGGCTACAATGAGCAGTTCTTC,CASSQQTGYNEQFF
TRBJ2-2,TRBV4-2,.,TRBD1,TGTGCCAGCAGCCCGACTATATCCGGGACAGGGGGAATGGGCACCGGGGAGCTGTTTTTT,CASSPTISGTGGMGTGELFF
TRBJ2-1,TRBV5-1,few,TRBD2,TGCGCCAGCAGGGGACTAGCGGAAAACAATGAGCAGTTCTTC,CASRGLAENNEQFF
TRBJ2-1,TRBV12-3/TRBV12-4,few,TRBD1,TGTGCCAGCAGTTTTGGGCAGGGGGCTAAAAATGAGCAGTTCTTC,CASSFGQGAKNEQFF
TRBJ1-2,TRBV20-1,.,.,TGCAGTGCTATGCCCACTAACTATGGCTACACCTTC,CSAMPTNYGYTF
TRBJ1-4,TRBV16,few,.,TGTGCCAGCAGCCAACAGGGGAAAAATGAAAAACTGTTTTTT,CASSQQGKNEKLFF
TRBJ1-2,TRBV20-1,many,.,TGCAGTGCTAGAGACATGGTACGGCAGGGACCCAACTATGGCTACACCTTC,CSARDMVRQGPNYGYTF
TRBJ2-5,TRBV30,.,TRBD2,TGTGCCTGGAGATCCCGTAGCGGGGAAGAGACCCAGTACTTC,CAWRSRSGEETQYF
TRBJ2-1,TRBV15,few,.,TGTGCCACCAGCAGAGTCGGGGTCTACAATGAGCAGTTCTTC,CATSRVGVYNEQFF
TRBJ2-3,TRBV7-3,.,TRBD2,TGTGCCAGCAGCGAAAATCCTACTAGCGGAGGCACAGATACGCAGTATTTT,CASSENPTSGGTDTQYF
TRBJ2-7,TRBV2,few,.,TGTGCCAGCAGTGAGATCCTACAGGGCTACGAGCAGTACTTC,CASSEILQGYEQYF
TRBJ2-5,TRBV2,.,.,TGTGCCAGCAGCCCCGGTGGGATAGAGGGAGAGACCCAGTACTTC,CASSPGGIEGETQYF
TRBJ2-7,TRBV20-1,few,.,TGCAGTGCTAGATCTAGATACGAGCAGTACTTC,CSARSRYEQYF
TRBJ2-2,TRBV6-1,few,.,TGTGCCAGCAGTGAATTTCTAGCGACCGGGGAGCTGTTTTTT,CASSEFLATGELFF
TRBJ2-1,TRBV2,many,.,TGTGCCAGCAGATCATTAAGGAAAAACAATGAGCAGTTCTTC,CASRSLRKNNEQFF
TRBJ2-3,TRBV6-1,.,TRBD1,TGTGCCAGCAGCGACAGAGGCAGGGGGACAGATACGCAGTATTTT,CASSDRGRGTDTQYF
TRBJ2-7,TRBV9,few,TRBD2,TGTGCCAGCAGCTCCCCTTGGGTAGCGGGAGAAGGGGAGCAGTACTTC,CASSSPWVAGEGEQYF
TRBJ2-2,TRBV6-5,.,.,TGTGCCAGCAGTTACTCGATGTCAGGGGATGGGGAGCTGTTTTTT,CASSYSMSGDGELFF
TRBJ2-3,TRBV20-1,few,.,TGCAGTGCTAGAGGTTGGGGGGGCGGGGAACCCACAGATACGCAGTATTTT,CSARGWGGGEPTDTQYF
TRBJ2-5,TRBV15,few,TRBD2,TGTGCCACCAGCAGCCCGAAGACTCGACTAGCGGGGGAAGAGACCCAGTACTTC,CATSSPKTRLAGEETQYF
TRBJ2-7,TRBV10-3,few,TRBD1,TGTGCCATCAGGGGGCTCGGGACAGGGGCCTACGAGCAGTACTTC,CAIRGLGTGAYEQYF
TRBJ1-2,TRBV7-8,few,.,TGTGCCAGCAGCGCGCGAGAGGTCGAGGCTGGCTACACCTTC,CASSAREVEAGYTF
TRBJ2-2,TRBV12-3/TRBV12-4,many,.,TGTGCCAGCAGTTTAGCTGCGGGATGGACCGGGGAGCTGTTTTTT,CASSLAAGWTGELFF
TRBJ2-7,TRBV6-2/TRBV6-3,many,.,TGTGCCAGCAGTTACATTTCCCGGGGATCAAGACTCTACGAGCAGTACTTC,CASSYISRGSRLYEQYF